This T cell receptor beta chain was retrieved from a study of cytomegalovirus exposure and HLA in healthy donors (dated by TCRdb to the late 2010s). Background for the entire study: An earlier analysis of several hundred of the donors reported 276 Gb of sequence data and 90 million to 120 million unique TCR beta sequences obtained from approximately 180 million T cells. The study combined high-throughput TCR immunosequencing, statistical association of individual TCRs with disease status, and machine learning to predict cytomegalovirus infection status. Class I and class II HLA loci were covered by the typing at four-digit resolution. All discovery cohort repertoires had been generated using a single sequencing platform. The study profiled the T cell repertoires of fewer than 850 subjects by immunosequencing and related them to cytomegalovirus serostatus. In the later analysis, no new phenotypic data were used to find candidate immune exposures; instead, reliance was placed on TCR beta sequences and their occurrence across donors. In a later genetic analysis, genome-wide SNP genotypes for about 65% of the roughly 670 donors were used, and that subset was treated as a discovery cohort. In an earlier analysis of a few hundred of the donors, high-throughput TCR beta sequencing was used to judge whether each TCR beta V gene segment behaved as functional or pseudogenic. Of the 300 to 500 genotyped donors, over 80% were placed in the genetic ancestry cluster associated with self-reported Caucasian donors. Donor age, sex, ethnicity and CMV serostatus were collected together with the repertoire data. Because of strong linkage in the cohort, a handful of DR-DQ haplotypes were treated as single units for association and clustering. The study aimed to test whether signatures of past pathogen exposure could be identified by cataloging public T cell receptors. Roughly 300 gigabases of sequencing data and around 85 million unique TCR sequences made up an early release that covered 500 to 650 HLA-typed donors. To study patterns of TCR occurrence, a later analysis re-analyzed previously published TCR beta repertoires from 666 donors and added high-resolution HLA genotyping. Across 300 to 500 genotyped donors of the cohort, an average of about 240,000 unique TCR beta nucleotide sequences per donor were sequenced, and roughly a sixth of those sequences were non-productive. In addition to the first cohort of hundreds of subjects, a separate validation cohort of 130 or so different subjects was used. Typing coverage varied by locus: roughly 620-630 donors for A, B, C, DRB1 and DQB1; under 550 for DQA1; more than 600 for DPA1; more than 450 for DPB1. What the study reported, not specific to this receptor: Most TCR sequences were observed very rarely across donors, whereas some public TCRs were present in many individuals. When HLA alleles, especially DR and DQ, strongly co-occurred, TCR associations were difficult to assign to individual alleles. Linkage disequilibrium might explain the correlated functional status among segregating V segments, but an unknown experimental factor could not be excluded. A total of fewer than 200 TCR beta chains were listed by the study as associated with cytomegalovirus. A cluster of highly shared sequence variants was judged likely to be a technical artifact of the sequencing pipeline. A later analysis found that HLA-associated TCR beta chains were more clonally expanded and had lower generation probabilities than equally common non-associated chains. The authors suggested that the approach could potentially be extended to other disease states and immunological phenotypes. A later genetic analysis associated a missense DCLRE1C variant with V-gene and J-gene trimming of TCR beta chains, and an independent cohort replicated the association. A further reported finding was that TCR beta sequences accurately predicted the HLA-A and HLA-B alleles for most subjects in the first cohort. In an earlier analysis of 450 to 750 of the donors, most TCR beta V segments appeared in productive rearrangements about 87% or about 30% of the time, broadly matching IMGT annotations. A few of the identified cytomegalovirus-associated TCR beta chains were confirmed in vitro to be specific for cytomegalovirus antigens. Because HLA typing was unavailable for some donors at each locus, only the typed subset was used in association tests. In a later analysis, several top co-occurrence clusters were reported to appear linked to parvovirus B19, influenza, CMV and Epstein-Barr virus. Immune exposure information for the cohort was limited to CMV serostatus. Because counts were too low, roughly 18 rarely observed V segments, including chromosome 9 orphons, were left out of the earlier analysis of about 500 of the donors. According to a later genetic analysis, donors in an Asian-associated ancestry cluster had fewer N-insertions in productive TCRs than the roughly 700-donor mean. Because the 87-base-pair reads could not distinguish some IMGT-functional V segments, including TRBV6-2 and TRBV6-3, those segments were excluded. A later analysis associated about 18,000 TCR beta sequences with specific HLA alleles at a false discovery rate of 0.05. Roughly uniform sequencing depth across donors was assumed in presence/absence analyses, although this assumption may not hold. Only TCR beta chains were sequenced in this cohort, and the absence of alpha or paired-chain data limited detectable features. In a later analysis, the rate of TCR association differed among HLA loci, with DRB1 alleles having the most associated TCRs and HLA-C alleles having the fewest. In both the original and validation cohorts, the classifier was reported to diagnose cytomegalovirus status with high specificity and sensitivity. In a later analysis, most CMV-associated TCR beta chains were found to appear HLA-restricted, with HLA associations seemingly driven largely by CMV exposure.

Concerning this clone: Its antigen remains unidentified. Per-base qualities were not stored, and no clone one base away is much larger.

The method behind the library was the immunoSEQ multiplex PCR assay. The multiplex PCR relied on a mix of 60 forward primers for TCR Vbeta segments and 13 reverse primers for TCR Jbeta segments. Amplification of the CDR3 region of rearranged TCR beta genes was performed with a multiplex PCR assay on genomic DNA. On the Illumina HiSeq System, the amplified TCR beta libraries were sequenced as 87-base-pair reads. As for the original processing: In a later analysis, roughly 80 million unique TCR beta chains were counted across the roughly 610 repertoires, and approximately 11 million of these chains were shared by at least two donors. To remove PCR and sequencing errors, raw reads were error-corrected and collapsed into unique sequences using a nearest-neighbor algorithm that merged closely related sequences. CDR3 sequences were aligned to IMGT reference sequences to assign V, D and J gene segments. For a sequence to be retained, a match of at least six nucleotides was required to both a V gene segment and a J gene segment. Rearrangements were called productive when the CDR3 lacked stop codons and stayed in frame with V and J; all others were non-productive. CDR3 was defined according to IMGT convention as the region running from the second conserved V-encoded cysteine to the conserved J-encoded phenylalanine. In an earlier analysis of around 640 of the donors, sequences lacking an unambiguous match to a single V gene segment were excluded. An earlier analysis of 587 of the donors called V segments functional above 56.7% productive rearrangements and segregating when the between-donor standard deviation exceeded 5%. To diagnose cytomegalovirus status from the catalog of TCR beta chain sequences, a statistical classification framework was built. V and J gene assignment, in a later analysis, came from comparing TCR nucleotide sequences with IMGT/GENE-DB human TR gene sequences. The TCRdist pipeline was used in a later analysis to assign CDR3 sequences and most-parsimonious VDJ recombination scenarios. In a later analysis, each TCR beta chain was defined by its CDR3 amino acid sequence together with its V-gene family, and reads without a unique V-gene family were excluded. As a way to deal with suspected cross-contamination and a sequencing artifact, a later analysis dropped roughly 620 nucleotide sequences that were highly shared and had low generation probability. For each public chain, a later analysis derived a clonal expansion index from normalized ranks of inferred template counts within each repertoire. A later analysis computed generation probabilities with a VDJ recombination model fitted to out-of-frame rearrangements, and checked the results against IGoR. Hypergeometric tests were used in a later analysis to score TCR-TCR, TCR-HLA and TCR-CMV co-occurrence, with a repertoire-size bias correction applied to the TCR pairs. To estimate false discovery rates, a later analysis permuted the HLA or CMV assignments 20 times. In a later analysis, co-occurring TCRs were grouped with DBSCAN, and TCRdist sequence similarity was added when clustering was performed within HLA-allele-positive subsets. Repertoires with fewer than 30,000 or more than 120,000 public chains were left out of co-occurrence clustering, as were a handful of repertoires with anomalous nucleotide sharing. TCRdb took over this immuneACCESS table, retaining in-frame rearrangements with V and J assigned. Such tables are incomplete; in checked studies, under half of the missing clones stem from an unresolved V gene, and the remainder is unexplained. That table furnishes V, J and clone size, whereas the DNA furnished D and trimming. In this sample the table shows 80,000 to 95,000 clones, roughly 80% of which occur a single time. Clones ranked in the top ten supply approximately 1.9% of the sample.

CDR1 and CDR2, looked up from the germline V gene (reference sequence), are LNHDA and SQIVND. Germline trimming: 3 bases from V, 1 base from J; junction bases outside gene matches: 6. The CDR3 contains 17 residues, cysteine and phenylalanine counted. The read is trimmed to its CDR3 DNA, 51 bases read in frame from base 1. In total, about 650 healthy bone marrow donors made up the cohort. At the time of sampling, all cohort members were nominally healthy, though unrecorded immune exposures were likely present. The donor tested CMV seronegative, placing the donor among the 350 or so seronegative members of the cohort. Every donor gave a peripheral blood sample, and the peripheral blood mononuclear cells from that sample were used for TCR beta sequencing. The Qiagen DNeasy Blood Extraction Kit was used to extract genomic DNA from the blood cell samples.

In this chain, TRBV19 is recombined with TRBJ2-3, with 11 central nucleotides matching TRBD2. Sequenced input: PBMCs. The receptor was isolated from a woman in her twenties or thirties in good health and CMV-seronegative. The DNA reads as follows: TGTGCCAGTAGTATCCTTCCGGGACTAGCGGGCACAGATACGCAGTATTTT. This translates into CASSILPGLAGTDTQYF.